A single sample is the source of the 4 T cell receptor beta chains below, sequenced in a study of T cell changes during pregnancy in multiple sclerosis. Sequenced by immunoSEQ multiplex PCR; TCRdb stores in-frame clones only, minus some. This sample has about 20,000 clones, with nearly 90% found just once. The material sequenced was CD8+ T cells from peripheral blood mononuclear cells, taken in the second trimester of pregnancy. All receptors come from a female donor in good health, enrolled as a control in a pregnancy study.

V gene TRBV6-1 combines with J gene TRBJ2-5; 7 nucleotides agree with TRBD1. J gave up 2 bases and V 6 bases, and 9 bases lay outside the gene matches. The CDR3 consists of 15 residues. The germline CDR1 and CDR2 sequences are MNHNS and SASEGT. The CDR3 nucleotides read TGTGCCAGCAGCACTGAGGCAGGGGGACAAGAGACCCAGTACTTC. Amino acid sequence: CASSTEAGGQETQYF.

V usage is TRBV6-4 and J usage is TRBJ2-2; D is uncertain. Germline lookup yields CDR1 MRHNA and CDR2 SNTAGT. The CDR3 spans 14 residues. The V gene lost 2 bases and the J gene lost 7 bases, with 11 bases spanning the gap. CDR3 nucleotides: TGTGCCAGCAGTGACAACCCGGGTAGCGGGGAGCTGTTTTTT. Translated, it gives CASSDNPGSGELFF.

The chain joins TRBV18 to TRBJ2-3; D is unclear. The V end was cut by 7 bases, the J end by 1 base, with 6 bases between. There are 12 residues in the CDR3. Germline values: CDR1 KGHSH, CDR2 LQKENI. For the CDR3, the DNA is TGTGCCAGCTTTTCAGGCACAGATACGCAGTATTTT. This sequence encodes CASFSGTDTQYF. Based on the CDR3 plus reference TRBV18 and TRBJ2-3, the full variable domain is NAGVMQNPRHLVRRRGQEARLRCSPMKGHSHVYWYRQLPEEGLKFMVYLQKENIIDESGMPKERFSAEFPKEGPSILRIQQVVRGDSAAYFCASFSGTDTQYFGPGTRLTVL.

This clone appeared once. This rearrangement joins TRBV11-2 to TRBJ2-1, with D perhaps matching TRBD2 (5 bases). Germline CDR1 and CDR2: SGHAT and FQNNGV. V was cut by 8 bases and J by 1 base, with 9 bases left in between. The CDR3 sequence is 13 residues long. CDR3 nucleotides: TGTGCCAGCCGGGAAGGGTCCTACAATGAGCAGTTCTTC. It encodes CASREGSYNEQFF.